A single sample is the source of the 23 T cell receptor beta chains below, sequenced in a study of shared clonotypes between healthy human individuals. Using immunoSEQ multiplex PCR, the repertoire was profiled, and TCRdb retains in-frame clones only, with some absent. This sample has 730,000 or so clones, with 60% to 80% found just once. Material: memory CD4+ T cells sorted from blood. The subset: CD45RA-negative fraction. All receptors come from a woman in her 30s in good health.

This clone was detected a few times. The J gene is TRBJ1-3, the V gene TRBV5-1; weak D call: TRBD1 (5 bases). The V gene's germline CDR1 is SGHRS and CDR2 YFSETQ. V lost 6 bases, J lost 2 bases, and 9 bases lay in between. This CDR3 contains 13 residues. The CDR3 here is CASMDTTGNTIYF. In DNA, the CDR3 is TGCGCCAGCATGGACACAACTGGAAACACCATATATTTT. Full variable domain (rest looked up from reference TRBV5-1 and TRBJ1-3): KAGVTQTPRYLIKTRGQQVTLSCSPISGHRSVSWYQQTPGQGLQFLFEYFSETQRNKGNFPGRFSGRQFSNSRSEMNVSTLELGDSALYLCASMDTTGNTIYFGEGSWLTVV.

The chain recombines TRBV29-1 with TRBJ1-4; D might be TRBD1 (5 bases). The CDR3 length is 13 residues. Germline-derived CDR1 and CDR2 are SQVTM and ANQGSEA. V was pared by 4 bases and J by 4 bases, with 10 bases between. The CDR3 loop is CSVGRGNNEKLFF. In nucleotides, the CDR3 is TGCAGCGTTGGACGGGGGAATAATGAAAAACTGTTTTTT. The variable domain in full, completed from reference TRBV29-1 and TRBJ1-4, reads SAVISQKPSRDICQRGTSLTIQCQVDSQVTMMFWYRQQPGQSLTLIATANQGSEATYESGFVIDKFPISRPNLTFSTLTVSNMSPEDSSIYLCSVGRGNNEKLFFGSGTQLSVL.

The V call is TRBV6-1, the J call TRBJ2-3, with D unresolved. With 4 bases removed from V and 3 bases from J, the gap between germline ends came to 14 bases. The CDR3 totals 15 residues. Germline values: CDR1 MNHNS, CDR2 SASEGT. The CDR3 coding sequence is TGTGCCAGCAGTGCTCGGAGCAAGTGGACAGATACGCAGTATTTT. The encoded protein is CASSARSKWTDTQYF.

The rearrangement joins TRBV18 to TRBJ1-2; D gene uncertain. V dropped 2 bases and J dropped 8 bases, with 9 bases sitting between them. Germline V gene lookup returns CDR1 KGHSH and CDR2 LQKENI. The CDR3 is 12 residues long. In DNA form, the CDR3 reads TGTGCCAGCTCACCAGACACGGAAGGCTACACCTTC. Translation: CASSPDTEGYTF.

The chain employs TRBV6-1 and TRBJ1-5; 9 positions agree with TRBD1. The V gene end was trimmed by 5 bases and the J gene end by 6 bases; junction bases not matched to a gene: 8. Germline values: CDR1 MNHNS, CDR2 SASEGT. This CDR3 has 15 amino acids. CDR3 coding DNA: TGTGCCAGCAGTCACCGGGACAGGGTGGGTCAGCCCCAGCATTTT. Protein sequence: CASSHRDRVGQPQHF.

The chain recombines TRBV13 with TRBJ2-7; D gene ambiguous. Germline assignment: CDR1 PRHDT and CDR2 FYEKMQ (reference sequence). The CDR3 loop spans 11 amino acids. Trimming removed 5 bases from V and 0 bases from J, with 2 bases in between. The CDR3 nucleotides are TGTGCCAGCAGCCTCTCCTACGAGCAGTACTTC. Amino acid sequence: CASSLSYEQYF.

The gene calls are TRBV4-2 and TRBJ2-7; D is unresolved. CDR1 is LGHNA and CDR2 is YNFKEQ in the germline V gene. The CDR3 sequence is 12 residues long. Trimming stripped 1 base from V and 3 bases from J, with 4 bases between. CDR3 protein: CASSQGLYEQYF. CDR3 nucleotides: TGTGCCAGCAGCCAAGGTCTCTACGAGCAGTACTTC.

This clone occurred once. The V gene is TRBV5-6, the J gene TRBJ2-5; TRBD2 matches 8 bases. Germline CDR1 SGHDT, CDR2 YYEEEE. V shed 2 bases and J 0 bases; nucleotides not matched to a gene: 6. There are 16 residues in the CDR3. The CDR3 loop reads CASSLTSGLYQETQYF. CDR3 nucleotide sequence: TGTGCCAGCAGCTTAACTAGCGGCCTTTACCAAGAGACCCAGTACTTC.

The chain couples TRBV5-1 to TRBJ2-1; D gene ambiguous. V lost 2 bases to trimming and J lost 5 bases, with 11 bases between them. Germline lookup yields CDR1 SGHRS and CDR2 YFSETQ. CDR3 length equals 14 residues. The CDR3 here is CASSFQDGNNEQFF. As DNA, the CDR3 is TGCGCCAGCAGCTTTCAAGACGGCAACAATGAGCAGTTCTTC.

The rearrangement uses TRBV11-2 and TRBJ1-1; perhaps TRBD1 as D (5 bases). In germline, CDR1 is SGHAT, CDR2 FQNNGV. V was pared by 6 bases and J by 3 bases, with 11 bases between. CDR3 length equals 13 residues. The CDR3 spells CASSPQGDTEAFF. In DNA, the CDR3 is TGTGCCAGCAGTCCTCAGGGCGACACTGAAGCTTTCTTT.

This sequence joins TRBV28 and TRBJ2-7; 9 bases are shared with TRBD1. With V trimmed by 10 bases and J by 1 base, 14 bases remained unmatched. The CDR3 extends over 16 amino acids. Germline V gene lookup returns CDR1 MDHEN and CDR2 SYDVKM. CDR3 loop: CATSPGQGDYSYEQYF. CDR3 sequence (DNA): TGTGCCACAAGCCCGGGACAGGGTGATTATTCCTACGAGCAGTACTTC. The full variable domain, in which reference TRBV28 and TRBJ2-7 provide the parts outside the CDR3, is DVKVTQSSRYLVKRTGEKVFLECVQDMDHENMFWYRQDPGLGLRLIYFSYDVKMKEKGDIPEGYSVSREKKERFSLILESASTNQTSMYLCATSPGQGDYSYEQYFGPGTRLTVT.

J is TRBJ2-7 and V is TRBV7-7; 10 nucleotides align to TRBD1. J was trimmed by 2 bases and V by 5 bases; bases with no gene match: 6. The CDR3 spans 15 residues. Germline V gives CDR1 SSHAT, CDR2 FNYEAQ (reference sequence). The CDR3 spells CASSVRTGGAYEQYF. The CDR3 DNA reads as TGTGCCAGCAGCGTTCGGACAGGGGGGGCCTACGAGCAGTACTTC.

To note about this clone: In this CDR3 the conserved last residue, phenylalanine or tryptophan, is missing, so a read error is likely. The limits of the CDR3 on the DNA are not certain, so only TCRdb's listed CDR3 is given. The chain employs TRBV18 and TRBJ1-4. CDR1 is KGHSH and CDR2 is LQKENI in the germline V gene. 11 amino acids form the CDR3, both terminal residues included. The CDR3 loop is CASSPPSGLGI.

The V call is TRBV7-2, the J call TRBJ2-7, with a possible D match to TRBD1 (6 bases). Germline V CDR1 and CDR2: SGHTA, FQGNSA. The CDR3 has 14 amino acids. V gave up 1 base and J gave up 6 bases, with 13 bases separating them. The CDR3 coding sequence is TGTGCCAGCAGCTTAGGCAGGGGTAGTCTCGAGCAGTACTTC. Translated, it gives CASSLGRGSLEQYF.

Only a few counts were recorded for this clone. The chain combines TRBV6-1 with TRBJ2-3; D may be TRBD2 (7 bases). Trimming took 5 bases from V and 4 from J, leaving 16 bases between them. CDR1 MNHNS and CDR2 SASEGT come from the germline V gene. The CDR3 is 15 residues long. The CDR3, as DNA: TGTGCCAGCAGTATGGGGGGGGCAGAGGCAGATACGCAGTATTTT. This encodes CASSMGGAEADTQYF.

The sample holds one count of this clone. The chain joins TRBV19 to TRBJ2-5, with 9 bases identical to TRBD2. The trim removed 7 bases at V and 2 bases at J, leaving 11 bases unmatched. The CDR3 runs 16 residues. CDR1 LNHDA and CDR2 SQIVND come from the germline V gene (reference sequence). The CDR3 here is CASTLTSGSAQETQYF. The CDR3 DNA reads TGTGCCAGTACCCTAACTAGCGGGTCAGCACAAGAGACCCAGTACTTC.

V usage is TRBV18 and J usage is TRBJ1-1; TRBD1 aligns across 7 bases. In germline, CDR1 is KGHSH, CDR2 LQKENI. CDR3 length: 16 amino acids. The J segment lost 1 base and the V segment lost 3 bases, leaving 8 bases of the junction unmatched. The CDR3 loop is CASSPKGARENTEAFF. The CDR3 DNA follows: TGTGCCAGCTCACCTAAGGGGGCGCGGGAGAACACTGAAGCTTTCTTT. The full variable domain, with the rest looked up from reference TRBV18 and TRBJ1-1, is NAGVMQNPRHLVRRRGQEARLRCSPMKGHSHVYWYRQLPEEGLKFMVYLQKENIIDESGMPKERFSAEFPKEGPSILRIQQVVRGDSAAYFCASSPKGARENTEAFFGQGTRLTVV.

This sequence joins TRBV11-3 and TRBJ2-2; 13 positions match TRBD2. The junction had 7 bases not matched to a gene; V was cut back by 4 bases and J by 5 bases. Germline V gene sequence: CDR1 SGHNT, CDR2 YENEEA. The CDR3 runs 17 residues. The CDR3 protein is CASSSETSGRLTGELFF. CDR3 nucleotide sequence: TGTGCCAGCAGCTCGGAGACTAGCGGGAGGTTAACCGGGGAGCTGTTTTTT.

The rearrangement uses TRBV2 and TRBJ2-2, with TRBD2 matching over 9 bases. After removal of 0 bases from V and 0 bases from J, the junction contained 8 bases not matched to a gene. Germline CDR1 is SNHLY and CDR2 is FYNNEI. The CDR3 runs to 19 residues. The CDR3 spells CASSEAIGGRETNTGELFF. The CDR3 nucleotides are TGTGCCAGCAGTGAAGCTATCGGCGGGAGGGAAACGAACACCGGGGAGCTGTTTTTT.

The CDR3 DNA follows: TGCGCCAGCAGCGGGGACAGCTCCTCCTACAATGAGCAGTTCTTC. Translating it yields CASSGDSSSYNEQFF. V and J are TRBV5-1 and TRBJ2-1, with 7 bases fitting TRBD1. This CDR3 contains 15 residues. From germline, CDR1 is SGHRS and CDR2 YFSETQ. Trimming cost V 4 bases and J 0 bases; bases outside gene matches: 4.

The chain uses TRBV7-2 and TRBJ2-3; 9 bases agree with TRBD1. Trimming took 1 base from V and 3 from J; bases not matched to a gene: 5. CDR3 size: 16 residues. Germline V gene data show CDR1 as SGHTA and CDR2 as FQGNSA. Here the CDR3 reads CASSLDVQGATDTQYF. The CDR3 nucleotides read TGTGCCAGCAGCTTAGATGTACAGGGGGCTACAGATACGCAGTATTTT.

This clone was detected many times. Here the CDR3 reads CATLNQGRGGQETQYF. The CDR3 DNA reads TGTGCCACCCTTAACCAGGGAAGAGGGGGACAAGAGACCCAGTACTTC. This chain joins TRBV15 and TRBJ2-5; D is possibly TRBD1 (6 bases). The germline V gene has CDR1 LNHNV and CDR2 YYDKDF (reference sequence). Trimming took 8 bases from V and 2 from J, leaving 21 bases between them. The CDR3 covers 16 residues.

The rearrangement joins TRBV28 to TRBJ1-4, with TRBD1 matching over 8 bases. Unmatched junction bases numbered 10, after V lost 8 bases and J lost 8 bases. Germline CDR1 is MDHEN and CDR2 is SYDVKM. The CDR3 sequence is 14 residues long. This CDR3 reads CASLPPGGHEKLFF. CDR3 DNA sequence: TGTGCCAGCCTACCTCCAGGGGGCCACGAAAAACTGTTTTTT.